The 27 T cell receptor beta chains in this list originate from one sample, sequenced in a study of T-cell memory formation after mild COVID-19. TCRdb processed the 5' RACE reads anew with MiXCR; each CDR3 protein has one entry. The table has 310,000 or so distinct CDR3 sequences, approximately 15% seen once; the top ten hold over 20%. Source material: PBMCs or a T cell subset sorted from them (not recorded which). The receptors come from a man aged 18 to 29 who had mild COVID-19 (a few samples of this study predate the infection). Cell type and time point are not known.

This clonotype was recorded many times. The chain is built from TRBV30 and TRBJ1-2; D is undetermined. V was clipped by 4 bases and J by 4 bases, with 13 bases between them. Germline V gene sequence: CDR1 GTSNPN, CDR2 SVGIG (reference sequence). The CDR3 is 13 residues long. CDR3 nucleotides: TGTGCCTGGAAACGAGACCGCCCCTATGGCTACACCTTC. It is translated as CAWKRDRPYGYTF.

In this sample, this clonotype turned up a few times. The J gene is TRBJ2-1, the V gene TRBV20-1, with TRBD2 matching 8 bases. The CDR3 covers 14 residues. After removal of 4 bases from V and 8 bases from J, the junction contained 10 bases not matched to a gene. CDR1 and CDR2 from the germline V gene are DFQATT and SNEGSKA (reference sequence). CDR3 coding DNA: TGCAGTGCTACGGAGAGCGGGGGCCTTTATGAGCAGTTCTTC. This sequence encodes CSATESGGLYEQFF.

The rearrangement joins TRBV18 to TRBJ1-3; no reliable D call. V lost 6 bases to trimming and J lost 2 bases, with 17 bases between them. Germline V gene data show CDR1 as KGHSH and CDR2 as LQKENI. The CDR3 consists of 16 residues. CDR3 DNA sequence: TGTGCCAGCTCCCAATCGCTTCTCGGACCTGGAAACACCATATATTTT. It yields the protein CASSQSLLGPGNTIYF.

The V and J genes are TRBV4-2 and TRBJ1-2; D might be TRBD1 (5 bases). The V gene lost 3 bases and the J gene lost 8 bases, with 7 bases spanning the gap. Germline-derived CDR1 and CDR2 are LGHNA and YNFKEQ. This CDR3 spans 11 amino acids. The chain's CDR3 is CASSQGEGYTF. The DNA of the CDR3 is TGTGCCAGCAGCCAGGGGGAGGGCTACACCTTC.

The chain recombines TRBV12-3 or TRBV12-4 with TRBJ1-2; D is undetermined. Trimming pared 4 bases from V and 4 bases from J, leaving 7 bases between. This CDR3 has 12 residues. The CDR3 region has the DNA TGTGCCAGCAGTTGGGGATTCTATGGCTACACCTTC. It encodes CASSWGFYGYTF.

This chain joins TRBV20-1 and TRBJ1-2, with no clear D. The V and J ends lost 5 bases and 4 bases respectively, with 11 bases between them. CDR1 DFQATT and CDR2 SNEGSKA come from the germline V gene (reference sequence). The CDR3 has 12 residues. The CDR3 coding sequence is TGCAGTGCTGGGGTTCCCCCCTATGGCTACACCTTC. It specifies CSAGVPPYGYTF.

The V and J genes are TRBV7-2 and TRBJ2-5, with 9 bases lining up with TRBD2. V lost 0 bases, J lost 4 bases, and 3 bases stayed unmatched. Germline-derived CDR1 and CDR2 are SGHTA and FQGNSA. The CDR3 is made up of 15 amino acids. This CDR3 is CASSLAVAGVETQYF. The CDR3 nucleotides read TGTGCCAGCAGCTTAGCCGTAGCGGGGGTAGAGACCCAGTACTTC. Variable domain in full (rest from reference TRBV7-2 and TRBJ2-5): GAGVSQSPSNKVTEKGKDVELRCDPISGHTALYWYRQSLGQGLEFLIYFQGNSAPDKSGLPSDRFSAERTGGSVSTLTIQRTQQEDSAVYLCASSLAVAGVETQYFGPGTRLLVL.

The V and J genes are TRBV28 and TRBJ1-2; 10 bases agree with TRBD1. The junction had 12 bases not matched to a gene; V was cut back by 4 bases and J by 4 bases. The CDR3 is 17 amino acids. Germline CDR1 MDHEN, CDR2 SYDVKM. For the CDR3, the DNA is TGTGCCAGCAGTTCCTACACAGGACAGGGGGTCGGCTATGGCTACACCTTC. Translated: CASSSYTGQGVGYGYTF.

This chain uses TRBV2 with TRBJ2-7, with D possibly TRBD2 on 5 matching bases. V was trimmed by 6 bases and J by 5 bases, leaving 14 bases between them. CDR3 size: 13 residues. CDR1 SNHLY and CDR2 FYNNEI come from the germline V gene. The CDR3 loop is CASRAGMNNEQYF. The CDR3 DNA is TGTGCCAGCAGGGCCGGGATGAACAACGAGCAGTACTTC. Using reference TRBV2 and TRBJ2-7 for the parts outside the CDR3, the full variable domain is EPEVTQTPSHQVTQMGQEVILRCVPISNHLYFYWYRQILGQKVEFLVSFYNNEISEKSEIFDDQFSVERPDGSNFTLKIRSTKLEDSAMYFCASRAGMNNEQYFGPGTRLTVT.

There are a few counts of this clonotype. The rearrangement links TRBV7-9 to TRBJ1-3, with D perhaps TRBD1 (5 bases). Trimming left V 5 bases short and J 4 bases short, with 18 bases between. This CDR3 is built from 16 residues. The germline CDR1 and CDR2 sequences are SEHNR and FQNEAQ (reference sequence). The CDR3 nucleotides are TGTGCCAGCAGCCCCCGTTTGGCAGGGCACGGAAACACCATATATTTT. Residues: CASSPRLAGHGNTIYF.

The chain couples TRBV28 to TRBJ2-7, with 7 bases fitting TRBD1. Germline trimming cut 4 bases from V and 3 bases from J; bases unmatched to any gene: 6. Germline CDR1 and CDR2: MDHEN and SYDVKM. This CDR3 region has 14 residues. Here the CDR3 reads CASSSPGTVYEQYV. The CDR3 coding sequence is TGTGCCAGCAGTTCACCTGGGACAGTCTACGAGCAGTACGTC.

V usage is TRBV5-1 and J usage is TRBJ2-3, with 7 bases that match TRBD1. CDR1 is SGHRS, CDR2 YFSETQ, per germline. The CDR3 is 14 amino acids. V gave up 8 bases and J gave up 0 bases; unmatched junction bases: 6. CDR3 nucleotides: TGCGCCAGTACCGGGACAGTAAGCACAGATACGCAGTATTTT. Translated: CASTGTVSTDTQYF.

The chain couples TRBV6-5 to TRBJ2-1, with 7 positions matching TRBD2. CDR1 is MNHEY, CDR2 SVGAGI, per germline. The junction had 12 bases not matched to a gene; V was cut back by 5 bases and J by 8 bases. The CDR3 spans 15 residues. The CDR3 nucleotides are TGTGCCAGCAGTCCCCGGGACTACAATTTCGATGAGCAGTTCTTC. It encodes CASSPRDYNFDEQFF.

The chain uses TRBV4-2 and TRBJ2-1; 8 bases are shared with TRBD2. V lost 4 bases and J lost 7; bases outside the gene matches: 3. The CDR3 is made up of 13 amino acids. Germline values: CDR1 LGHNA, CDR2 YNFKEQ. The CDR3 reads CASSPPSGNEQFF. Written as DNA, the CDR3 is TGTGCCAGCAGCCCCCCTAGCGGGAATGAGCAGTTCTTC.

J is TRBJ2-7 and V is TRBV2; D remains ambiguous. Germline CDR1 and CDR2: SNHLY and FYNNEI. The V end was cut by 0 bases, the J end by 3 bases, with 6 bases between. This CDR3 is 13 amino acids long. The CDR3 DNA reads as TGTGCCAGCAGTGAAGCGGAAAGCTACGAGCAGTACTTC. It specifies CASSEAESYEQYF.

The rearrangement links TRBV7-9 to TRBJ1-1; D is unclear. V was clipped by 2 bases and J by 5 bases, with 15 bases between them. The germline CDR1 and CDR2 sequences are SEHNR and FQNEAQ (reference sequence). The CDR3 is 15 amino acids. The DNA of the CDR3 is TGTGCCAGCAGCTTAAGAAGTGGGTCGGTAACTGAAGCTTTCTTT. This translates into CASSLRSGSVTEAFF.

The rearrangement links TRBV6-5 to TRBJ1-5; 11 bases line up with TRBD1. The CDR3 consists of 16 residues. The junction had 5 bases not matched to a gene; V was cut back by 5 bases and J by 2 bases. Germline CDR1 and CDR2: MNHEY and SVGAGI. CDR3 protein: CASSRTGGAGNQPQHF. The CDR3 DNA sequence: TGTGCCAGCAGTCGGACAGGGGGCGCGGGCAATCAGCCCCAGCATTTT.

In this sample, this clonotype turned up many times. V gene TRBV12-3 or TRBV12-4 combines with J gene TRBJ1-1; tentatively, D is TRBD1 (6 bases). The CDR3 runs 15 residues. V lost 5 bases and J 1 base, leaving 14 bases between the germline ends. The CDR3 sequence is CASSPQPTGNTEAFF. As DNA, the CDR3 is TGTGCCAGCAGTCCGCAACCGACAGGGAACACTGAAGCTTTCTTT.

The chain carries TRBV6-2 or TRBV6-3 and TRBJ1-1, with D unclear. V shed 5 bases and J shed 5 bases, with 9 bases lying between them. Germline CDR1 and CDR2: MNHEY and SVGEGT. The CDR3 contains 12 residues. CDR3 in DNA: TGTGCCAGCAGTCGGATGGAGACTGAAGCTTTCTTT. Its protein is CASSRMETEAFF.

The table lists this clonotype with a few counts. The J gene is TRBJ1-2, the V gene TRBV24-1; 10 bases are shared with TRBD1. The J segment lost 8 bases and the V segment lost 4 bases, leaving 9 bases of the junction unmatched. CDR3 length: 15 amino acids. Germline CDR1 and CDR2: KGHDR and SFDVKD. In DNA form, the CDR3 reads TGTGCCACCAGTGAATCCGGGACAGGGGTCGACGGCTACACCTTC. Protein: CATSESGTGVDGYTF.

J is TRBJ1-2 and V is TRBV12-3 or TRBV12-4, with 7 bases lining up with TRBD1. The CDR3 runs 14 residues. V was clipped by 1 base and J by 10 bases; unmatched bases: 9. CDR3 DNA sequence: TGTGCCAGCAGTTTAGAGTTTTGGGACAGCTACTACACCTTC. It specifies CASSLEFWDSYYTF.

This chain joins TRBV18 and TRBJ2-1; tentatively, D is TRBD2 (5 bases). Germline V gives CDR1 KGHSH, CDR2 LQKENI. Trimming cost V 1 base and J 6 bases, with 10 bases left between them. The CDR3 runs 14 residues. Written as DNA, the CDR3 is TGTGCCAGCTCACCACTCGAGGGCGGCAATGAGCAGTTCTTC. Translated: CASSPLEGGNEQFF.

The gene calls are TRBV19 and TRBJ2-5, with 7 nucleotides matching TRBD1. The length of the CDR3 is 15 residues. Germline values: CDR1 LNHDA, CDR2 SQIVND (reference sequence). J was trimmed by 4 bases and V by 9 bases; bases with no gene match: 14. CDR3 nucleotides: TGTGCCAGCAGACTGACAGGGCCCTCAGGAGAGACCCAGTACTTC. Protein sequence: CASRLTGPSGETQYF.

CDR3 in amino acids: CASSNRGRSVNEKLFF. CDR3 coding DNA: TGTGCCAGCAGTAACAGGGGGCGAAGCGTTAATGAAAAACTGTTTTTT. V usage is TRBV2 and J usage is TRBJ1-4, with 9 bases matching TRBD1. The CDR3 runs to 16 residues. Trimming removed 5 bases from V and 4 bases from J; junction bases left unmatched: 8. Germline values: CDR1 SNHLY, CDR2 FYNNEI. Drawing the rest from reference TRBV2 and TRBJ1-4, the complete variable domain is EPEVTQTPSHQVTQMGQEVILRCVPISNHLYFYWYRQILGQKVEFLVSFYNNEISEKSEIFDDQFSVERPDGSNFTLKIRSTKLEDSAMYFCASSNRGRSVNEKLFFGSGTQLSVL.

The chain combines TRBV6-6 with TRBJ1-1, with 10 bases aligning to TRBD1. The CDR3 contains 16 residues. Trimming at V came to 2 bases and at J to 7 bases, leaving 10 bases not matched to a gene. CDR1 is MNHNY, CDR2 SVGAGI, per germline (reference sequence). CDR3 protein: CASSYVKTGGEGEAFF. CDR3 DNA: TGTGCCAGCAGTTACGTGAAGACAGGGGGCGAAGGTGAAGCTTTCTTT.

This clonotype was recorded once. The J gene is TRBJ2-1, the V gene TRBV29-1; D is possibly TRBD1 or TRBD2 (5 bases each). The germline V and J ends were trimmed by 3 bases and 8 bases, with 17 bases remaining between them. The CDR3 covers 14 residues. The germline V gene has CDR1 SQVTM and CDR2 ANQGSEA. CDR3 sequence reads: CSVDLKGRFDEQFF. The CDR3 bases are TGCAGCGTTGATTTGAAGGGACGATTCGATGAGCAGTTCTTC.

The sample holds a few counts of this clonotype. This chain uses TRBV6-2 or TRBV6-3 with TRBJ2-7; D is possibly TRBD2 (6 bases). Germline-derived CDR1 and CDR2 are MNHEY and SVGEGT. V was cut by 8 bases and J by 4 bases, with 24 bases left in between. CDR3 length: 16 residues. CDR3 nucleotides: TGTGCCAGCGGCGGGGATCGAATACGGCCTCTGTACGAGCAGTACTTC. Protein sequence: CASGGDRIRPLYEQYF.